These 14 T cell receptor beta chains were sequenced from one sample in a study of shared clonotypes between healthy human individuals. Clones were read by immunoSEQ multiplex PCR, and TCRdb kept only the in-frame ones, dropping some. Found here are around 2.5 million clones, 93% of them singletons; the top ten hold around 0.37%. The sample consisted of naive CD4+ T cells from PBMCs. Described subset: CD45RA+ positively selected. All receptors derive from a man aged 18 to 30 in good health. Some clones in this sample may be carry-over from other donors' samples.

The chain joins TRBV27 to TRBJ2-1, with D perhaps given as TRBD1 or TRBD2 (5 bases each). This CDR3 has 13 residues. The germline gives CDR1 MNHEY, CDR2 SMNVEV (reference sequence). V lost 0 bases to trimming and J lost 14 bases, with 14 bases between them. The CDR3 loop is CASSLSWGPGKFF. In nucleotides, the CDR3 is TGTGCCAGCAGTTTATCATGGGGACCGGGGAAGTTCTTC.

The chain joins TRBV27 to TRBJ2-5; tentative D call: TRBD1 (6 bases). The CDR3 contains 12 residues. Germline loops: CDR1 MNHEY, CDR2 SMNVEV (reference sequence). V lost 4 bases and J lost 8, with 11 bases in between. CDR3 DNA sequence: TGTGCCAGCAGTTCGACAGGCCGCACCCAGTACTTC. This translates into CASSSTGRTQYF.

The chain couples TRBV5-1 to TRBJ2-1, with 8 bases that match TRBD2. V shed 4 bases and J 5 bases; nucleotides not matched to a gene: 8. The CDR3 sequence is 15 residues long. Germline V gene sequence: CDR1 SGHRS, CDR2 YFSETQ. CDR3 coding DNA: TGCGCCAGCAGCGGAAGCGGGAGTTACAACAATGAGCAGTTCTTC. The encoded protein is CASSGSGSYNNEQFF.

The chain joins TRBV6-1 to TRBJ1-2, with 9 bases matching TRBD1. The germline V gene encodes CDR1 MNHNS and CDR2 SASEGT. The CDR3 length is 16 residues. V lost 4 bases, J lost 4 bases, and 10 bases stayed unmatched. CDR3 sequence: CASSAVPGQGGYGYTF. As DNA, the CDR3 is TGTGCCAGCAGTGCCGTCCCGGGACAGGGCGGCTATGGCTACACCTTC.

The chain is built from TRBV7-3 and TRBJ2-5, with D perhaps matching TRBD2 (5 bases). V was cut by 5 bases and J by 5 bases, with 18 bases left in between. The CDR3 totals 15 residues. Germline values: CDR1 SGHTA, CDR2 FQGTGA. Written as DNA, the CDR3 is TGTGCCAGCAGCCCCAGCAGCGGCGGTTGGGAGACCCAGTACTTC. Its protein product is CASSPSSGGWETQYF.

This clone appeared once. The rearrangement uses TRBV18 and TRBJ1-4; D is unclear. Germline CDR1 reads KGHSH; CDR2 reads LQKENI. The CDR3 loop spans 15 amino acids. V was clipped by 1 base and J by 3 bases, with 9 bases between them. The CDR3 sequence is CASSPLTSPNEKLFF. CDR3 nucleotides: TGTGCCAGCTCACCACTCACAAGCCCTAATGAAAAACTGTTTTTT.

This clone was seen just once. In nucleotides, the CDR3 is TGTGCCAGCAGGCGAGCGGAATCACCCCTCCACTTT. Encoded protein: CASRRAESPLHF. This chain links TRBV2 with TRBJ1-6; D unresolved. The CDR3 loop spans 12 amino acids. Germline V gene data show CDR1 as SNHLY and CDR2 as FYNNEI. The V gene lost 6 bases and the J gene lost 10 bases, with 10 bases spanning the gap.

This clone has a single count. The chain carries TRBV19 and TRBJ2-5; D is tentatively TRBD1 or TRBD2 (5 bases each). The V and J ends lost 7 bases and 0 bases respectively, with 18 bases between them. CDR1 LNHDA and CDR2 SQIVND come from the germline V gene (reference sequence). This CDR3 comprises 16 residues. The CDR3 is CASNNPGRTNQETQYF. The DNA for the CDR3 is TGTGCCAGTAATAACCCGGGACGGACAAACCAAGAGACCCAGTACTTC.

The chain carries TRBV28 and TRBJ1-2, with 8 bases aligning to TRBD1. The ends lost 10 bases at V and 4 bases at J; junction bases unmatched: 11. The CDR3 contains 14 residues. Germline values: CDR1 MDHEN, CDR2 SYDVKM. CDR3 sequence reads: CATKTGGPTYGYTF. The CDR3 DNA is TGTGCCACTAAAACAGGGGGGCCTACCTATGGCTACACCTTC.

This clone has a handful of counts. Written as DNA, the CDR3 is TGCGCCAGCAGCTTAGCAGGGGTACACACCGGGGAGCTGTTTTTT. Translated, it gives CASSLAGVHTGELFF. V gene TRBV5-1 combines with J gene TRBJ2-2; the D gene is possibly TRBD1 (6 bases). Deletions cut 2 bases from V and 3 bases from J, with 11 bases between. CDR3 size: 15 residues. Germline CDR1 and CDR2: SGHRS and YFSETQ.

The chain links TRBV7-9 to TRBJ2-5, with 8 positions matching TRBD1. Per the germline V gene, CDR1 is SEHNR and CDR2 is FQNEAQ (reference sequence). The CDR3 has 16 residues. V lost 5 bases and J lost 1; bases outside the gene matches: 9. CDR3 in DNA: TGTGCCAGCAGCCCGAGACAGGGGACGATCCAAGAGACCCAGTACTTC. Protein product: CASSPRQGTIQETQYF.

The chain uses TRBV27 and TRBJ2-5; the match to TRBD2 covers 9 bases. J lost 13 bases, V lost 5 bases, and 17 bases had no gene match. The germline V gene has CDR1 MNHEY and CDR2 SMNVEV (reference sequence). The CDR3 is made up of 15 amino acids. CDR3 sequence: CASSPISSSGALLYF. The CDR3, as DNA: TGTGCCAGCAGTCCCATCTCTTCTAGCGGGGCCTTACTGTACTTC.

V gene TRBV28 combines with J gene TRBJ1-4, with D perhaps TRBD1 (5 bases). This CDR3 has 16 amino acids. V was trimmed by 3 bases and J by 8 bases, leaving 19 bases between them. The germline gives CDR1 MDHEN, CDR2 SYDVKM. The CDR3 is CASSFVYGGEKEKLFF. The DNA for the CDR3 is TGTGCCAGCAGTTTCGTATATGGAGGGGAGAAGGAAAAACTGTTTTTT. Together with reference TRBV28 and TRBJ1-4, the CDR3 gives the full variable domain: DVKVTQSSRYLVKRTGEKVFLECVQDMDHENMFWYRQDPGLGLRLIYFSYDVKMKEKGDIPEGYSVSREKKERFSLILESASTNQTSMYLCASSFVYGGEKEKLFFGSGTQLSVL.

The chain couples TRBV9 to TRBJ2-3; D perhaps matches TRBD1 (6 bases). Germline CDR1 SGDLS, CDR2 YYNGEE. V lost 6 bases to trimming and J lost 2 bases, with 13 bases between them. The CDR3 is 14 amino acids. Here the CDR3 DNA reads TGTGCCAGCACCCCAAGGACAGTCACAGATACGCAGTATTTT. It translates to CASTPRTVTDTQYF.